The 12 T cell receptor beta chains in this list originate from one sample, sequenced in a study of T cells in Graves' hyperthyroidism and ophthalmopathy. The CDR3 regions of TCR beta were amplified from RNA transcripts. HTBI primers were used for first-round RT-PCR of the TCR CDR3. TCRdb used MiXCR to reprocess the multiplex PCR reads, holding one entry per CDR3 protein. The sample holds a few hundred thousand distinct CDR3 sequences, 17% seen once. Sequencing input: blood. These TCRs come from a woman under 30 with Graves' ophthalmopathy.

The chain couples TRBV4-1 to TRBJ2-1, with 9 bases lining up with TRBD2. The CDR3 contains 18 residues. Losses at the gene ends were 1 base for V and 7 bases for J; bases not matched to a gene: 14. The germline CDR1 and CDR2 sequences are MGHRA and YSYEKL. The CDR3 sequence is CASSQGGRVAGDGNEQFF. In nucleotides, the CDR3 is TGCGCCAGCAGCCAAGGCGGGAGGGTTGCGGGAGATGGAAATGAGCAGTTCTTC.

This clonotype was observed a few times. The CDR3 reads CASSAGGELRAQPQHF. CDR3 DNA sequence: TGTGCCAGCAGCGCCGGGGGCGAACTTAGGGCTCAGCCCCAGCATTTT. This chain links TRBV9 with TRBJ1-5, with D perhaps matching TRBD1 (6 bases). Germline lookup yields CDR1 SGDLS and CDR2 YYNGEE. This CDR3 has 16 residues. Trimming removed 3 bases at V and 6 bases at J, with 19 bases between.

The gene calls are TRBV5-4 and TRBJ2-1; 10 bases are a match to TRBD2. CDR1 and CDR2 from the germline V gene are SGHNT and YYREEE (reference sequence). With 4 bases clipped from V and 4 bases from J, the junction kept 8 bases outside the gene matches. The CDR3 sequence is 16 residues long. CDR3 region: CASSLDGTSEYNEQFF. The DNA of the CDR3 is TGTGCCAGCAGCCTTGACGGGACTAGCGAGTACAATGAGCAGTTCTTC. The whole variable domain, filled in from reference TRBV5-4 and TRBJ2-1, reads ETGVTQSPTHLIKTRGQQVTLRCSSQSGHNTVSWYQQALGQGPQFIFQYYREEENGRGNFPPRFSGLQFPNYSSELNVNALELDDSALYLCASSLDGTSEYNEQFFGPGTRLTVL.

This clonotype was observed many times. The CDR3 DNA sequence: TGTGCCAGCAGTCATCGGACAGGGGAGTCAACTAATGAAAAACTGTTTTTT. This codes for CASSHRTGESTNEKLFF. The V and J genes are TRBV28 and TRBJ1-4; 9 bases map to TRBD1. This CDR3 region has 17 residues. Germline trimming cut 5 bases from V and 0 bases from J; bases unmatched to any gene: 7. Germline assignment: CDR1 MDHEN and CDR2 SYDVKM.

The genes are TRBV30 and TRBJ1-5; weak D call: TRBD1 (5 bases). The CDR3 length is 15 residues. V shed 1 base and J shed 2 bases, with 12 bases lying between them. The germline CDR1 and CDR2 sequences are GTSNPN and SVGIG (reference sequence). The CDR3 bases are TGTGCCTGGAGTGAGGTGGGCAGGGGCAATCAGCCCCAGCATTTT. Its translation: CAWSEVGRGNQPQHF.

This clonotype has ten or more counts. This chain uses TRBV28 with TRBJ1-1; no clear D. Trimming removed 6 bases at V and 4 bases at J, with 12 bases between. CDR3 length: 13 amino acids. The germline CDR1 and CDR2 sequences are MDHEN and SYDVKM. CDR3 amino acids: CASRAWVLTEAFF. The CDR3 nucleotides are TGTGCCAGCAGGGCATGGGTGCTCACTGAAGCTTTCTTT.

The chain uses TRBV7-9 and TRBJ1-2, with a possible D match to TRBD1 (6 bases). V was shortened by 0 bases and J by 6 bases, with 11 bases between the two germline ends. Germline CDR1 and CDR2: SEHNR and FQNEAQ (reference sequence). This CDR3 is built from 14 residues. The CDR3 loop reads CASSLAGGSDGYTF. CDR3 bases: TGTGCCAGCAGCTTAGCGGGGGGCTCAGATGGCTACACCTTC.

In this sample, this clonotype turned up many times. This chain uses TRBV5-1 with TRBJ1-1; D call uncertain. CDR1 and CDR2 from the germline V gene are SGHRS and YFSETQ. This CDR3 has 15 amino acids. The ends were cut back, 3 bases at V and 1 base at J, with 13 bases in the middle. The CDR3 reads CASSSSGLRNTEAFF. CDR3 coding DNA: TGCGCCAGCAGCTCGTCTGGACTGAGGAACACTGAAGCTTTCTTT.

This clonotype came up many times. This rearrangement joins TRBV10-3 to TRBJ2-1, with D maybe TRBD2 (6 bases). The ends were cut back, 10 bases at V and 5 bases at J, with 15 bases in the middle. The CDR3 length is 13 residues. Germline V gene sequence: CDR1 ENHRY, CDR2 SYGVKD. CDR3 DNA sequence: TGTGCCACCGGAGGGCCGAAAAACAATGAGCAGTTCTTC. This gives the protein CATGGPKNNEQFF.

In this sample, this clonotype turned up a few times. The CDR3 is CATSNGLDYGYTF. The CDR3, as DNA: TGTGCCACCAGCAACGGTCTGGACTATGGCTACACCTTC. The chain links TRBV15 to TRBJ1-2; D uncertain. Germline CDR1 and CDR2: LNHNV and YYDKDF (reference sequence). CDR3 length: 13 amino acids. V lost 4 bases and J lost 3, with 9 bases in between.

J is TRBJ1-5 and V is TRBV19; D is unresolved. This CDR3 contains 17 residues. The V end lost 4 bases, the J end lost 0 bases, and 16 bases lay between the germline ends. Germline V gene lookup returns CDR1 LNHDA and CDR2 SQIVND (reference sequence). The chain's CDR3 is CASSTLAGSYSNQPQHF. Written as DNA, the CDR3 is TGTGCCAGTAGTACCCTGGCAGGCTCTTATAGCAATCAGCCCCAGCATTTT.

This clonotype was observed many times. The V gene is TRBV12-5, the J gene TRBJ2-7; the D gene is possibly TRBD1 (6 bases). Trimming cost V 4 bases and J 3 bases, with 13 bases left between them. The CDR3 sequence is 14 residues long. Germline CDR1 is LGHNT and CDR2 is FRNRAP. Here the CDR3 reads CASGSPGQIYEQYF. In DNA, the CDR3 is TGTGCTAGTGGTTCGCCTGGACAGATCTACGAGCAGTACTTC.